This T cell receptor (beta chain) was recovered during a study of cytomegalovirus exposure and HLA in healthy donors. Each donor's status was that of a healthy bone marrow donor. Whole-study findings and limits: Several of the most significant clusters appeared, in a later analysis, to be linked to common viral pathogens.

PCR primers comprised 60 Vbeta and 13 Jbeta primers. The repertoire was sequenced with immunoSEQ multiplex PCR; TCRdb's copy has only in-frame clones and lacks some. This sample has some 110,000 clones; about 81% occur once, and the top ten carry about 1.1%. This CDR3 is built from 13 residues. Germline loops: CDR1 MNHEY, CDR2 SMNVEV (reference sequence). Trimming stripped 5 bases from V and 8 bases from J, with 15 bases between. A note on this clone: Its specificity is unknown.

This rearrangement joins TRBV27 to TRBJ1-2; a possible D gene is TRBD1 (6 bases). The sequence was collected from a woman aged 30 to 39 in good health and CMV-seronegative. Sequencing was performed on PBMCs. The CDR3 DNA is TGTGCCAGCAGTCGTTCCCTACAGGGAGGCTACACCTTC. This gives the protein CASSRSLQGGYTF.